This TCR beta chain was recorded in a study of STAT3 mutations in large granular lymphocyte leukemia. Points from the study as a whole: Every T-LGLL patient had at least one immunodominant TCRbeta clonotype.

TCRbeta libraries averaged about 40,773 productive templates per sample. Produced via immunoSEQ multiplex PCR; TCRdb's table is partial and in-frame only. The profile covers approximately 42,000 clones, with roughly 77% appearing a single time and roughly 0.42% taken by the ten largest. Points on this clone: Its antigen is unidentified.

The CDR3 covers 13 residues. After removal of 8 bases from V and 8 bases from J, the junction contained 4 bases not matched to a gene. The germline gives CDR1 LGHNT, CDR2 FRNRAP. The sequencing sample was made of PBMCs. The receptor was derived from a human donor with T large granular lymphocyte leukemia. Some clones in this sample may be carry-over from other donors' samples. This sequence joins TRBV12-5 and TRBJ2-1; 12 bases are a match to TRBD2. CDR3 nucleotides: TGTGCTAGTCGGACTAGCGGGGAAGATGAGCAGTTCTTC. Translating gives CASRTSGEDEQFF. Together with reference TRBV12-5 and TRBJ2-1, the CDR3 gives the full variable domain: DARVTQTPRHKVTEMGQEVTMRCQPILGHNTVFWYRQTMMQGLELLAYFRNRAPLDDSGMPKDRFSAEMPDATLATLKIQPSEPRDSAVYFCASRTSGEDEQFFGPGTRLTVL.